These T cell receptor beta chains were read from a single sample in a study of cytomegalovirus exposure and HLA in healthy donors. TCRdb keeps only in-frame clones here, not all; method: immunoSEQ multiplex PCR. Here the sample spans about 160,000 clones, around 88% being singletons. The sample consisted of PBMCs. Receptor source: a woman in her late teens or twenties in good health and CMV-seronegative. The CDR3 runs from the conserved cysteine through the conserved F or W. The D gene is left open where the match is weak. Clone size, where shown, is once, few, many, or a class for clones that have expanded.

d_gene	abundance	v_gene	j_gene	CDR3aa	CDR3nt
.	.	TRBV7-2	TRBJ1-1	CASSFTEGTTEAFF	TGTGCCAGCAGCTTTACAGAGGGAACGACTGAAGCTTTCTTT
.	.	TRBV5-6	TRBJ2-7	CASSPRRGLEQYF	TGTGCCAGCAGCCCCCGGAGAGGGTTAGAGCAGTACTTC
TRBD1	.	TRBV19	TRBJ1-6	CASSRPTGVDNSPLHF	TGTGCCAGTAGTAGACCGACAGGGGTAGATAATTCACCCCTCCACTTT
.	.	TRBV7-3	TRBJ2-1	CASSFEITRYNEQFF	TGTGCCAGCAGCTTTGAAATCACCCGGTACAATGAGCAGTTCTTC
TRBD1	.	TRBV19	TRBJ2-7	CASSILTGGEQYF	TGTGCCAGTAGTATCTTGACAGGGGGCGAGCAGTACTTC
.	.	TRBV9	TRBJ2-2	CASSVGRGAPNTGELFF	TGTGCCAGCAGCGTAGGTCGGGGGGCGCCGAACACCGGGGAGCTGTTTTTT
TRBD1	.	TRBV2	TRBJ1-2	CASAGTGNYGYTF	TGTGCCAGCGCGGGGACAGGGAACTATGGCTACACCTTC
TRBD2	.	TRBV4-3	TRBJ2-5	CASSQGGLAAQETQYF	TGCGCCAGCAGCCAAGGGGGACTAGCGGCCCAAGAGACCCAGTACTTC
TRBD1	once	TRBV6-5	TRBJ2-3	CASRKTGTRTWQYF	TGTGCCAGCAGGAAGACAGGGACCAGGACTTGGCAGTATTTT
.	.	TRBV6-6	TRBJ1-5	CASSYGGGQPQHF	TGTGCCAGCAGTTATGGGGGAGGACAGCCCCAGCATTTT
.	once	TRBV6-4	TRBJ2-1	CASGRSGEQFF	TGTGCCAGCGGGAGGTCGGGTGAGCAGTTCTTC
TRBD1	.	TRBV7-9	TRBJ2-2	CASSYGTGGSTGELFF	TGTGCCAGCAGCTACGGGACAGGGGGATCCACCGGGGAGCTGTTTTTT
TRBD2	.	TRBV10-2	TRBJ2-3	CASFDWRGLASTDTQYF	TGCGCCAGCTTCGATTGGAGGGGACTAGCTAGCACAGATACGCAGTATTTT
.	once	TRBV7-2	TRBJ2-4	CASSLFSFREERNIQYF	TGTGCCAGCAGCTTATTTAGTTTTCGGGAAGAAAGAAACATTCAGTACTTC
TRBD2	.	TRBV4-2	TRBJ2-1	CASSQEVLAGFNEQFF	TGTGCCAGCAGCCAAGAAGTACTAGCGGGGTTCAATGAGCAGTTCTTC
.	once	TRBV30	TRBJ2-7	CAWSGTDAYEQYF	TGTGCCTGGAGTGGGACTGACGCCTACGAGCAGTACTTC
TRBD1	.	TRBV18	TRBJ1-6	CASSPQPGTANSPLHF	TGTGCCAGCTCACCCCAACCCGGGACAGCTAATTCACCCCTCCACTTT
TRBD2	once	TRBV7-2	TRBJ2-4	CASSLTGTSGSLVNIQYF	TGTGCCAGCAGCTTAACGGGGACTAGCGGGAGCTTAGTGAACATTCAGTACTTC